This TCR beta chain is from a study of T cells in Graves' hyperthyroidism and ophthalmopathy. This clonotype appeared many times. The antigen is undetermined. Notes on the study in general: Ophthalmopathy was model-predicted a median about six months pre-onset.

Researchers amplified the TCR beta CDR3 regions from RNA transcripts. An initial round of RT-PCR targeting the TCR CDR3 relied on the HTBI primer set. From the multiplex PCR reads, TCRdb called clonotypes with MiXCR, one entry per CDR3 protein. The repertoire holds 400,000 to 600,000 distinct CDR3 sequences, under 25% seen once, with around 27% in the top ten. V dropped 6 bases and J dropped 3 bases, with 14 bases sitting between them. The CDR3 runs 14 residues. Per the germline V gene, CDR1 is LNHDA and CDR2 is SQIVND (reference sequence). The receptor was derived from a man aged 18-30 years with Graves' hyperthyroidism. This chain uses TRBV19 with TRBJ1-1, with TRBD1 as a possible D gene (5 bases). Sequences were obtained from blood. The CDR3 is CASRSVPGDTEAFF. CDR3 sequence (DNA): TGTGCCAGTAGATCCGTTCCGGGGGACACTGAAGCTTTCTTT.